This T cell receptor (beta chain) was sequenced in a study of graft-versus-host responses after intestinal transplantation. Study-level points and caveats: Circulating GvH clones peaking coincided with falling HvG clones soon after transplant. The presence of high graft-versus-host to host-versus-graft clonal ratios in allografts characterized patients with graft-donor T cell macrochimerism. Recipient marrow showed GvH clones, some seen first in ileum or blood.

Graft tissue was processed to release intraepithelial and lamina propria lymphocytes. Libraries were prepared by immunoSEQ multiplex PCR; TCRdb keeps only in-frame clonotypes and omits some of them. The table shows about 63,000 clones, with around 90% occurring only once. As concerns this clone: The antigen is undetermined.

The CDR3 is made up of 14 amino acids. V shed 7 bases and J 2 bases; nucleotides not matched to a gene: 4. Germline lookup yields CDR1 SGDLS and CDR2 YYNGEE. Specimen: ileum tissue, collected roughly 54 weeks after transplant. The rearrangement joins TRBV9 to TRBJ2-2, with 8 bases aligning to TRBD2. The receptor was isolated from a human patient who received an intestinal transplant, so some T cells may come from the graft donor. The chain's CDR3 is CASAGGANTGELFF. The CDR3 DNA sequence: TGTGCCAGCGCCGGGGGGGCCAACACCGGGGAGCTGTTTTTT.